The present T cell receptor (beta chain) was sequenced within a study of glioma-infiltrating T cells. The study's findings and limits: Tissue-blood divergence was below expectation in non-neoplastic patients, above in gliomas.

CDR3 length: 16 amino acids. Trimming removed 0 bases from V and 10 bases from J; junction bases left unmatched: 9. CDR1 and CDR2 (germline): MGHRA, YSYEKL. This clonotype came up a few times. Its specificity is unknown. Using RNA template, CDR3s of TCR alpha and beta were amplified with iRepertoire arm-PCR. MiXCR was run by TCRdb on the multiplex PCR reads, yielding one entry per CDR3 protein. The sample has roughly 200,000 distinct CDR3 sequences, 43% seen once; the top ten hold around 5%. The rearrangement links TRBV4-1 to TRBJ2-1, with 10 bases lining up with TRBD2. This TCR was sampled from a human donor with low-grade glioma or glioblastoma, undergoing nonglioma brain surgery, or in good health (not recorded which). The sequencing input was glioma tissue, nonneoplastic brain tissue, or PBMCs (not recorded which). CDR3 sequence reads: CASSQEKSGRGGEQFF. The CDR3 DNA reads as TGCGCCAGCAGCCAAGAAAAGAGCGGGAGGGGTGGAGAGCAGTTCTTC.